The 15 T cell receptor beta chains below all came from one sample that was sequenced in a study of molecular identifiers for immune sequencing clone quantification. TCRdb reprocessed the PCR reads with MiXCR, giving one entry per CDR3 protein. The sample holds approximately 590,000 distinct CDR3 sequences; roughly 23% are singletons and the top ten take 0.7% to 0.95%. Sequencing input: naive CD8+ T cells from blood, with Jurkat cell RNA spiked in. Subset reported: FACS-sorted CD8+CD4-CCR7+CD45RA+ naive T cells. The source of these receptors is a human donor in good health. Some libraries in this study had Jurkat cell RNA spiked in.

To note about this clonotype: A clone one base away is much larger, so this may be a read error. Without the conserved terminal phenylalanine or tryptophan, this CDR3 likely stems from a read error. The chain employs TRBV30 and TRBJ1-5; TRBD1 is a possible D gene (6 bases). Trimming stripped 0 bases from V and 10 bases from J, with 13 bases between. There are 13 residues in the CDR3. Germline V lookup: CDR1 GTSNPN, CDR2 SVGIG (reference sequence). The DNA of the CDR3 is TGTGCCTGGAGTGTCCTGGGGGCAGGCCCCCAGCATTCT. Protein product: CAWSVLGAGPQHS.

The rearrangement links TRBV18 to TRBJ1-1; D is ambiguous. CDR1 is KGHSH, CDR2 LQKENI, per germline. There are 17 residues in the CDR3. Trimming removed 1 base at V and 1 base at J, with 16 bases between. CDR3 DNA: TGTGCCAGCTCACCACTTGAGGTCTCTAGAAAGAACACTGAAGCTTTCTTT. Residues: CASSPLEVSRKNTEAFF.

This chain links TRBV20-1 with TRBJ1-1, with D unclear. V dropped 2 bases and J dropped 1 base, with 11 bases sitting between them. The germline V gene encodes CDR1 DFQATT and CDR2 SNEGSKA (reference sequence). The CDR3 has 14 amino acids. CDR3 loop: CSARNLRGNTEAFF. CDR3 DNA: TGCAGTGCTAGAAATTTGCGGGGGAACACTGAAGCTTTCTTT.

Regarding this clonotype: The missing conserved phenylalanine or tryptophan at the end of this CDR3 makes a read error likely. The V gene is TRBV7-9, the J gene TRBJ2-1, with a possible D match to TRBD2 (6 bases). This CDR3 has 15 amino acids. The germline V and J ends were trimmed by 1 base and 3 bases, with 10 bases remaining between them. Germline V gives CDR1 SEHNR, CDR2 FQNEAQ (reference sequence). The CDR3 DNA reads TGTGCCAGCAGCTTAGAGAGGCGGGACTACAATGAGCAGTTCCTC. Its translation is CASSLERRDYNEQFL.

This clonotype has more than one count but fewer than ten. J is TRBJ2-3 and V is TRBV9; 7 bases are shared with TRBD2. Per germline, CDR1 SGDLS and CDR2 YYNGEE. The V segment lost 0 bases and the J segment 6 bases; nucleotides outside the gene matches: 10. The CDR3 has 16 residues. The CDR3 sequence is CASSVDSGSGLDTQYF. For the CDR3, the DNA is TGTGCCAGCAGCGTAGACTCTGGTAGCGGGCTGGATACGCAGTATTTT. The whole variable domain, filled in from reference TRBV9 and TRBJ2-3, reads DSGVTQTPKHLITATGQRVTLRCSPRSGDLSVYWYQQSLDQGLQFLIQYYNGEERAKGNILERFSAQQFPDLHSELNLSSLELGDSALYFCASSVDSGSGLDTQYFGPGTRLTVL.

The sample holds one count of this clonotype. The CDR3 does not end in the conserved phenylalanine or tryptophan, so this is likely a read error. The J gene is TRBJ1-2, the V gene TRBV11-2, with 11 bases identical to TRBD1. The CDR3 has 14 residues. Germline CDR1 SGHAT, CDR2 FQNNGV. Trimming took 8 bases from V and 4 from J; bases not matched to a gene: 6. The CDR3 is CASGRTGGVYGYTC. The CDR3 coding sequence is TGTGCCAGCGGACGGACAGGGGGCGTCTATGGCTACACCTGC.

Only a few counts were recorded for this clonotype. The CDR3 loop is CASKIGTGIYEQYF. The CDR3 bases are TGTGCCAGCAAGATAGGGACAGGGATCTACGAGCAGTACTTC. V and J are TRBV6-5 and TRBJ2-7; TRBD1 aligns across 9 bases. The CDR3 runs to 14 residues. The junction had 7 bases not matched to a gene; V was cut back by 7 bases and J by 3 bases. The germline V gene has CDR1 MNHEY and CDR2 SVGAGI.

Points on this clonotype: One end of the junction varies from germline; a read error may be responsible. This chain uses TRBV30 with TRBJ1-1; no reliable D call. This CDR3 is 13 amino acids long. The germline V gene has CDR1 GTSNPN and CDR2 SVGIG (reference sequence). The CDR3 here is CAWSVGQNTAAFF. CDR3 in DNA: TGTGCCTGGAGTGTCGGGCAGAACACTGCAGCTTTCTTT.

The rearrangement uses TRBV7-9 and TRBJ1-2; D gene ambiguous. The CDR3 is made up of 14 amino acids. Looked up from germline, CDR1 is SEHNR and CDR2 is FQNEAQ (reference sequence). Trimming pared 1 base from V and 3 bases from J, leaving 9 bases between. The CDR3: CASSLGQDYYGYTF. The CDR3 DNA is TGTGCCAGCAGCTTAGGGCAGGACTACTATGGCTACACCTTC.

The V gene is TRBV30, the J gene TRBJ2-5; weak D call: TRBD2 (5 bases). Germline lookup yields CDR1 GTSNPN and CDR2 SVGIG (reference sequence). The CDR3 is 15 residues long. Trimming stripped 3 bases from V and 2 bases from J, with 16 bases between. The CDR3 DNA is TGTGCCTGGAGGCCCAAGATTAGCGTACAAGAGACCCAGTACTTC. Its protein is CAWRPKISVQETQYF.

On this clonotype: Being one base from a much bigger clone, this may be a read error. CDR3 DNA sequence: TGTGCCAGCAGTTACTCCCGGCCCGATGAGCAGTTATTC. It encodes CASSYSRPDEQLF. V and J are TRBV6-2 or TRBV6-3 and TRBJ2-1; D is unclear. Germline V gene lookup returns CDR1 MNHEY and CDR2 SVGEGT. The CDR3 runs to 13 residues.

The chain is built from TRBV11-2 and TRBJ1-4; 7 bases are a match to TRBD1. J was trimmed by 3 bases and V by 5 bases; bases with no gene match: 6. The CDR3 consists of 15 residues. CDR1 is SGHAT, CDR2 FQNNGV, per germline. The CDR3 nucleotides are TGTGCCAGCAGCCCCCGGACAGGACCTAATGAAAAACTGTTTTTT. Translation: CASSPRTGPNEKLFF. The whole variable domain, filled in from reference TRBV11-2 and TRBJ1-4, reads EAGVAQSPRYKIIEKRQSVAFWCNPISGHATLYWYQQILGQGPKLLIQFQNNGVVDDSQLPKDRFSAERLKGVDSTLKIQPAKLEDSAVYLCASSPRTGPNEKLFFGSGTQLSVL.

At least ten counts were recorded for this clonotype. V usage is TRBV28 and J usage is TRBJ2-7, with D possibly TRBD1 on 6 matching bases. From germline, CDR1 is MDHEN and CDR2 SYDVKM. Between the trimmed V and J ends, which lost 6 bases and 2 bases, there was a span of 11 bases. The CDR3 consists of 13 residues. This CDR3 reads CASSRRDTYEQYF. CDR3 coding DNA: TGTGCCAGCAGCCGCCGGGACACCTACGAGCAGTACTTC.

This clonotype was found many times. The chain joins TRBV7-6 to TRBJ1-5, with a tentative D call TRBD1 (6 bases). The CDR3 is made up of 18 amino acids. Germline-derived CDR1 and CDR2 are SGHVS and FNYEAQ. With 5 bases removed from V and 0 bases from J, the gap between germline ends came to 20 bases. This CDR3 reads CASSPSGANRDSNQPQHF. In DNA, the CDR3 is TGTGCCAGCAGCCCCTCGGGGGCGAATAGGGATAGCAATCAGCCCCAGCATTTT. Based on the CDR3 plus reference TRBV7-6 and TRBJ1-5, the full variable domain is GAGVSQSPRYKVTKRGQDVALRCDPISGHVSLYWYRQALGQGPEFLTYFNYEAQQDKSGLPNDRFSAERPEGSISTLTIQRTEQRDSAMYRCASSPSGANRDSNQPQHFGDGTRLSIL.

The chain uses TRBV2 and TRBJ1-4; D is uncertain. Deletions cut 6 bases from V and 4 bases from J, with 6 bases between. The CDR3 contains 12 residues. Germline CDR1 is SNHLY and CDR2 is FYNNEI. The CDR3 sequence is CASRGHNEKLFF. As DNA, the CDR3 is TGTGCCAGCAGAGGCCATAATGAAAAACTGTTTTTT.